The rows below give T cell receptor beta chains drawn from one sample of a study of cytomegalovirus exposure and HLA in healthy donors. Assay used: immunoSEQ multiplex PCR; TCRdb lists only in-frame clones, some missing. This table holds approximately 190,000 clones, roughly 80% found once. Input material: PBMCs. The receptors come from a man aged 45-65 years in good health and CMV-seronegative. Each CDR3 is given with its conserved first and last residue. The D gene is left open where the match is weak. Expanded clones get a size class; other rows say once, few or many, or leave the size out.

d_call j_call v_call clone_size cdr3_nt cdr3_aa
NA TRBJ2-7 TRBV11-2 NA TGTGCCAGCAGCTCTAACTCAGGGGGGATAGGACAGTACTTC CASSSNSGGIGQYF
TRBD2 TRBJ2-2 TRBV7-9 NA TGTGCCCGCGGGGGGGAAACCGGGGAGCTGTTTTTT CARGGETGELFF
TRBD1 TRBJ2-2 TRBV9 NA TGTGCCAGCAGCGTAGCAGGGGGCCCGAGCACCGGGGAGCTGTTTTTT CASSVAGGPSTGELFF
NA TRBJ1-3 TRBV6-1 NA TGTGCCAGCACCCAGGCCTCCTACGGAAACACCATATATTTT CASTQASYGNTIYF
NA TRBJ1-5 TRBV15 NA TGTGCCACCAGCGAGGGAGGCCAGCCCCAGCATTTT CATSEGGQPQHF
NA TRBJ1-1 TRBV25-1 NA TGTGCCAGCAGTGGGGGCAGGCTCACTGAAGCTTTCTTT CASSGGRLTEAFF
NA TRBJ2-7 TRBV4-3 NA TGCGCCAGCAGCCAAGATAGGGGAACCTACGAGCAGTACTTC CASSQDRGTYEQYF
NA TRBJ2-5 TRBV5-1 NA TGCGCCAGCAGCTTGTATGGGGGCAGAGAGACCCAGTACTTC CASSLYGGRETQYF
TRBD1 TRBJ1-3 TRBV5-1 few TGCGCCAGCAGCTCCGGACAGGGGGCTCCTGGAAACACCATATATTTT CASSSGQGAPGNTIYF
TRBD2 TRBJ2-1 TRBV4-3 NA TGCGCCAGCAGCCCTCTAGCGGGACGAGCCTACAATGAGCAGTTCTTC CASSPLAGRAYNEQFF
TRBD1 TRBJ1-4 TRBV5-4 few TGTGCCAGCAGCTTGGACGGGACAGGGGCAACTAATGAAAAACTGTTTTTT CASSLDGTGATNEKLFF